The clone carrying this T cell receptor (beta chain) was counted a few times. Germline CDR1 reads DFQATT; CDR2 reads SNEGSKA (reference sequence). The CDR3 has 15 residues. Trimming at V came to 2 bases and at J to 6 bases, leaving 6 bases not matched to a gene. Preparing the TCRbeta library involved the use of unique molecular identifiers. TCRdb re-derived calls from the PCR reads in MiXCR, one entry per CDR3 protein. The table shows around 670,000 distinct CDR3 sequences, with less than 15% occurring only once. These data come from a study of T-cell reconstitution after alpha-beta-depleted transplantation in children.

The clonotype comes from a girl between 2 and 10 years old with congenital amegakaryocytic thrombocytopenia, due to receive a stem cell transplant. This chain links TRBV20-1 with TRBJ1-5, with 11 nucleotides matching TRBD1. This sample comprised PBMCs, obtained before TCRalphabeta/CD19-depleted stem cell transplant. The CDR3 sequence: CSARPGTGGSQPQHF. CDR3 bases: TGCAGTGCTAGACCCGGGACAGGGGGATCTCAGCCCCAGCATTTT.